This TCR beta chain emerged from a study of cytomegalovirus exposure and HLA in healthy donors (dated by TCRdb to the late 2010s). At the level of the whole study: An earlier analysis of 550 to 700 of the donors reported 250 to 300 Gb of sequence data and some 120 million unique TCR beta sequences from 150 million to 200 million T cells. Every discovery cohort repertoire had been produced on one sequencing platform. Of the 350 to 450 genotyped donors, approximately 83% fell in the genetic ancestry cluster associated with self-reported Caucasian donors. A later genetic analysis used genome-wide SNP genotypes for about 65% of the 666 donors, treating that subset as a discovery cohort. Using immunosequencing, the study profiled T cell repertoires from 640 or so subjects and related those repertoires to cytomegalovirus serostatus. Donor age, sex, ethnicity and CMV serostatus were compiled alongside the repertoire data. An earlier analysis of 587 of the donors used high-throughput TCR beta sequencing to judge whether each TCR beta V gene segment behaved as functional or pseudogenic. On average, around 240,000 unique TCR beta nucleotide sequences were sequenced per donor among 350 to 400 genotyped donors of the cohort, with 15% to 20% of those sequences being non-productive. In addition to the first cohort of 650 to 800 subjects, a separate validation cohort of about 120 different subjects was used. Roughly 5 DR-DQ haplotypes were handled as single units for association and clustering, since linkage in the cohort was strong. HLA typing covered class I and class II loci at four-digit resolution. Rather than drawing on any new phenotypic data, the later analysis identified candidate immune exposures from TCR beta sequences and the way those sequences occurred across donors. The number of donors typed differed by locus, with about 629-640 for A, B, C, DRB1 and DQB1, 522 for DQA1, 606 for DPA1, and around 430 for DPB1. The study aimed to test whether cataloging public T cell receptors could reveal signatures of past pathogen exposure. The study combined high-throughput TCR immunosequencing, statistical association of individual TCRs with disease status, and machine learning to predict cytomegalovirus infection status. An early release that covered some 630 HLA-typed donors contained approximately 300 gigabases of sequencing data and 75 million to 100 million unique TCR sequences. To study patterns of TCR occurrence, a later analysis re-analyzed previously published TCR beta repertoires from 666 donors and added high-resolution HLA genotyping.

In total, just over 650 healthy bone marrow donors made up the cohort. At the time of sampling, every cohort member was nominally healthy, though immune exposures that went unrecorded were likely present. The donor tested CMV seropositive and was one of the 289 seropositive cohort members. A peripheral blood sample was collected from each donor, and TCR beta sequencing was performed on peripheral blood mononuclear cells. Genomic DNA extraction from the blood cell samples was performed with the Qiagen DNeasy Blood Extraction Kit. Regarding this clone: It lacks a known antigen. Base-call qualities are not available, and no considerably larger clone is one nucleotide away.

Libraries came from the immunoSEQ multiplex PCR assay. For the multiplex PCR, a mixture combining 60 forward primers for TCR Vbeta segments and 13 reverse primers for TCR Jbeta segments was used. The CDR3 region of rearranged TCR beta genes was amplified from genomic DNA by a multiplex PCR assay. On the Illumina HiSeq System, the amplified TCR beta libraries were sequenced as 87-base-pair reads. The original pipeline was this. Across the 600 to 700 repertoires, a later analysis counted some 80 million unique TCR beta chains, roughly 11 million of which were shared by at least two donors. Raw reads were error-corrected and collapsed into unique sequences with a nearest-neighbor algorithm that merged closely related sequences to remove PCR and sequencing errors. Alignment of CDR3 sequences to IMGT reference sequences was used to assign V, D and J gene segments. For a sequence to be retained, a match of at least six nucleotides was required to both a V gene segment and a J gene segment. Rearrangements were called productive when the CDR3 lacked stop codons and stayed in frame with V and J; all others were non-productive. CDR3 was defined according to IMGT convention as the region running from the second conserved V-encoded cysteine to the conserved J-encoded phenylalanine. The earlier analysis of roughly 590 of the donors excluded sequences that lacked an unambiguous match to a single V gene segment. In an earlier analysis of about 590 of the donors, a V segment was called functional when productive rearrangements were above 56.7%, and segregating when the standard deviation between donors exceeded 5%. A statistical classification framework was built to diagnose cytomegalovirus status from the catalog of TCR beta chain sequences. V and J gene assignment, in a later analysis, came from comparing TCR nucleotide sequences with IMGT/GENE-DB human TR gene sequences. Using the TCRdist pipeline, a later analysis assigned CDR3 sequences along with most-parsimonious VDJ recombination scenarios. In a later analysis, each TCR beta chain was defined by its CDR3 amino acid sequence together with its V-gene family, and reads without a unique V-gene family were excluded. A later analysis removed 550 to 650 highly shared, low-generation-probability nucleotide sequences to deal with suspected cross-contamination and a sequencing artifact. For each public chain, a later analysis derived a clonal expansion index from normalized ranks of inferred template counts within each repertoire. In a later analysis, generation probabilities were computed with a VDJ recombination model fitted to out-of-frame rearrangements, and the resulting probabilities were checked against IGoR. A later analysis scored TCR-TCR, TCR-HLA and TCR-CMV co-occurrence with hypergeometric tests, applying a repertoire-size bias correction to TCR pairs. In a later analysis, false discovery rates were estimated by permuting HLA or CMV assignments 20 times. In a later analysis, co-occurring TCRs were grouped using DBSCAN, and TCRdist sequence similarity was added for clustering within HLA-allele-positive subsets. Repertoires with fewer than 30,000 or more than 120,000 public chains, plus five repertoires with anomalous nucleotide sharing, were excluded from co-occurrence clustering. TCRdb obtained this table from immuneACCESS and retained in-frame rearrangements with V and J assigned. These tables miss some clones; where compared with another copy, unresolved V genes account for less than half of the shortfall, and the remainder is unexplained. V, J and clone size derive from that table, while D and trimming were established from the DNA sequence. The sample includes approximately 180,000 clones, with almost 80% observed a single time. The top ten clonotypes cover approximately 6.3% of the sample.

Overall study outcomes, separate from this receptor: The authors suggested that the approach could potentially be generalized to other disease states and immunological phenotypes. According to a later analysis, TCR association rates differed among HLA loci, with DRB1 alleles showing the most associated TCRs and HLA-C alleles showing the fewest. Assigning TCR associations to individual alleles was difficult when HLA alleles, especially DR and DQ, strongly co-occurred. Because counts were too low, seventeen rarely observed V segments, including chromosome 9 orphons, were left out of the earlier analysis of 587 of the donors. In a later genetic analysis, fewer N-insertions in productive TCRs were reported among donors in an Asian-associated ancestry cluster than the 666-donor mean. Linkage disequilibrium might explain the correlated functional status among segregating V segments, but an unknown experimental factor could not be excluded. A cluster of highly shared sequence variants was judged likely to be a technical artifact of the sequencing pipeline. Because some donors lacked HLA typing at each locus, the association tests relied only on the typed subset. Some IMGT-functional V segments, including TRBV6-2 and TRBV6-3, could not be distinguished by the 87-base-pair reads and were therefore excluded. Most CMV-associated TCR beta chains appeared to be HLA-restricted in a later analysis, and the HLA associations seemed to be driven largely by CMV exposure. A later analysis reported that several top co-occurrence clusters appeared linked to parvovirus B19, influenza, CMV and Epstein-Barr virus. Immune exposure information for the cohort was limited to CMV serostatus. Roughly uniform sequencing depth across donors was assumed in presence/absence analyses, although this assumption may not hold. A later analysis associated some 17,000 TCR beta sequences with specific HLA alleles at a false discovery rate of 0.05. A later analysis found that HLA-associated TCR beta chains were more clonally expanded and had lower generation probabilities than equally common non-associated chains. An earlier analysis of approximately 500 of the donors showed that most TCR beta V segments appeared in productive rearrangements either about 87% or about 30% of the time, which broadly matched IMGT annotations. Most TCR sequences were observed very rarely across donors, whereas some public TCRs were present in many individuals. A total of about 150 TCR beta chains were listed by the study as associated with cytomegalovirus. In vitro tests confirmed that three of the cytomegalovirus-associated TCR beta chains recognize cytomegalovirus antigens. A further reported finding was that TCR beta sequences accurately predicted the HLA-A and HLA-B alleles for most subjects in the first cohort. The cohort was sequenced for TCR beta chains only, and without alpha or paired-chain data the features that could be detected were limited. In both the original and validation cohorts, the classifier was reported to diagnose cytomegalovirus status with high specificity and sensitivity. In a later genetic analysis, a missense DCLRE1C variant was associated with V-gene and J-gene trimming of TCR beta chains, and the association was replicated in an independent cohort.

Spanning cysteine to phenylalanine, the CDR3 consists of 13 amino acids. The DNA shown is the 39-base CDR3, in frame from base 1. CDR1 MNHEY and CDR2 SMNVEV are derived from the germline V gene (reference sequence). Cut back by 3 bases and 2 bases, the V and J ends lie 8 bases apart. The clonotype comes from a man aged 35-49 years in good health and CMV-seropositive. The sample taken for sequencing was PBMCs. The chain employs TRBV27 and TRBJ2-7; confidence is insufficient to name the D gene. The CDR3 region has the sequence CASSFVPTYEQYF. The base sequence is TGTGCCAGCAGTTTTGTACCTACCTACGAGCAGTACTTC.